The present T cell receptor beta chain was sequenced within a study of a mutant IDH1 vaccine in newly diagnosed glioma. The sample's time point: week 11, during vaccination. All doses held 300 ug of mutant IDH1 20-mer peptide, with topical imiquimod. Patients carried new grade 3 or 4 IDH1-mutant astrocytomas lacking nuclear ATRX. Concerning this clone: The antigen remains undetermined.

Sequencing was performed with immunoSEQ multiplex PCR; in TCRdb, only in-frame clones are kept and a portion is missing. The table lists about 66,000 clones, 84% of them singletons, with 3% to 4% in the top ten. The receptor's source is a man aged 30-40 years with glioma. The material sequenced was PBMCs, taken from a glioma patient whose treatment included an IDH1 peptide vaccine.

The CDR3 region is CASSLGNRAPEAFF. Here the CDR3 DNA reads TGTGCCAGCAGCTTGGGTAACAGGGCCCCTGAAGCTTTCTTT. J is TRBJ1-1 and V is TRBV5-6; possibly TRBD1 for D (6 bases). The germline V and J ends were trimmed by 0 bases and 6 bases, with 12 bases remaining between them. The length of the CDR3 is 14 residues. Looked up from germline, CDR1 is SGHDT and CDR2 is YYEEEE.